This T cell receptor (beta chain) derives from a study of early T cells in non-severe SARS-CoV-2 infection. Study-level information: Sequenced material consisted of bulk RNA (from unsorted whole blood), and chains were unpaired.

V lost 5 bases, J lost 3 bases, and 11 bases lay in between. CDR3 length: 14 amino acids. The germline V gene encodes CDR1 SGHRS and CDR2 YFSETQ. MiXCR, applied by TCRdb to the 5' RACE reads, yields one record per CDR3 protein. This table holds more than 95,000 distinct CDR3 sequences, more than 12% found once. This receptor was identified in an adult who was a healthcare worker with PCR-confirmed SARS-CoV-2 infection or an uninfected control (not recorded which). The specimen was whole blood. The V gene is TRBV5-1, the J gene TRBJ2-2, with D possibly TRBD2 on 5 matching bases. Here the CDR3 reads CASSRGLDTGELFF. The CDR3 DNA is TGCGCCAGCAGTCGGGGTTTAGACACCGGGGAGCTGTTTTTT. Using reference TRBV5-1 and TRBJ2-2 for the parts outside the CDR3, the full variable domain is KAGVTQTPRYLIKTRGQQVTLSCSPISGHRSVSWYQQTPGQGLQFLFEYFSETQRNKGNFPGRFSGRQFSNSRSEMNVSTLELGDSALYLCASSRGLDTGELFFGEGSRLTVL.